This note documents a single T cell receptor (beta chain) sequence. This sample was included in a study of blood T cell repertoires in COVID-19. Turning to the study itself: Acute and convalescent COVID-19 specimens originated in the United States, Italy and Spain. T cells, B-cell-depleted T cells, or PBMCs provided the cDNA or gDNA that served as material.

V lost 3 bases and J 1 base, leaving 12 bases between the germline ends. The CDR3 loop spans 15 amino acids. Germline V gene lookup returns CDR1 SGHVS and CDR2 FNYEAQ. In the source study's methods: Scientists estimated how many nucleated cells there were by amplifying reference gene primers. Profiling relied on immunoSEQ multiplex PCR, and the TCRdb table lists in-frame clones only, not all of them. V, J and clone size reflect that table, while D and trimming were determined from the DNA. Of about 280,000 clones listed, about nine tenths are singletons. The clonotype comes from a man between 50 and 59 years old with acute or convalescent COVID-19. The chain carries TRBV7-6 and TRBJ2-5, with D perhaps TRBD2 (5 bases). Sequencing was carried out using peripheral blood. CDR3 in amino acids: CASSFGGLVQETQYF. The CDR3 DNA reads TGTGCCAGCAGCTTCGGCGGGCTCGTCCAAGAGACCCAGTACTTC. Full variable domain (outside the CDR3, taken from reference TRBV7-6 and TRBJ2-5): GAGVSQSPRYKVTKRGQDVALRCDPISGHVSLYWYRQALGQGPEFLTYFNYEAQQDKSGLPNDRFSAERPEGSISTLTIQRTEQRDSAMYRCASSFGGLVQETQYFGPGTRLLVL.